The clone carrying this T cell receptor (beta chain) was detected many times. There are 13 residues in the CDR3. V shed 6 bases and J 10 bases; nucleotides not matched to a gene: 8. Time point meaning: persistent/refractory GD, antithyroid drugs over 5 years with positive TRAb. RNA from PBMCs was the source of the TCR library. Patients hailed from an endocrinology department in Xi'an, China. This sample stems from a study of regulatory T cells in long-lasting Graves disease. Libraries of TCR beta came from iRepertoire HTBI primers plus Arm-PCR of CDR3 regions. TCRdb processed the multiplex PCR reads anew with MiXCR; each CDR3 protein has one entry. The sample shows fewer than 600,000 distinct CDR3 sequences, roughly 23% of them seen only once.

This specimen was peripheral blood mononuclear cells (PBMCs), taken when the disease was refractory, from a patient treated with antithyroid drugs. The chain couples TRBV12-3 or TRBV12-4 to TRBJ1-4; 7 bases agree with TRBD1. The TCR was taken from a female donor with Graves disease. The CDR3: CASSPDREGKLFF. CDR3 sequence (DNA): TGTGCCAGCAGCCCCGACAGGGAGGGAAAACTGTTTTTT.